This T cell receptor (beta chain) was obtained from a study of blood T cell repertoires in COVID-19. Profiled with immunoSEQ multiplex PCR; TCRdb holds only in-frame clones, not every one. The table records hundreds of thousands of clones, about 89% of them present only once. This CDR3 is 11 amino acids long. V gave up 1 base and J gave up 5 bases, with 3 bases separating them. Germline CDR1 is SEHNR and CDR2 is FQNEAQ (reference sequence). The sequencing sample was made of peripheral blood. This rearrangement joins TRBV7-9 to TRBJ2-7; D uncertain. The receptor was derived from a man in his sixties who had recovered from COVID-19. The CDR3: CASSLEHEQYF. CDR3 nucleotide sequence: TGTGCCAGCAGCTTAGAGCACGAGCAGTACTTC.